Listed below are T cell receptor beta chains from one sample, sequenced in a study of OX40 agonist ivuxolimab in advanced cancers. The method was immunoSEQ multiplex PCR; TCRdb's version includes in-frame clones alone and lacks a portion of them. Of tens of thousands of clones in the sample, 74% were seen once. Sequenced here: CD4+ or CD8+ T cells sorted from blood, sampled in a trial of the OX40 agonist ivuxolimab. These receptors all stem from an adult with an advanced solid tumor such as melanoma, head and neck, liver or kidney cancer. Each CDR3 is given with its conserved first and last residue. The D gene is left open where the match is weak. For some rows the clone size is stated as once, few or many, or as a class when expanded; others skip it.

>TRBV30|-|13|-|TRBJ1-5
TGTGCCTGGAGTGTCTCGGAATCATGGCCCCAGCATTTT
CAWSVSESWPQHF
>TRBV15|-|15|-|TRBJ1-6
TGTGCCACCCCGTCAGACCGACATAATAATTCACCCCTCCACTTT
CATPSDRHNNSPLHF
>TRBV6-1|TRBD1|15|-|TRBJ1-2
TGTGCCAGCCGAGGAGTCCGGGACAGAAATTATGGCTACACCTTC
CASRGVRDRNYGYTF
>TRBV11-2|-|13|-|TRBJ1-6
TGTGCCAGCAGCCACGAGCCGGGTTCACCCCTCCACTTT
CASSHEPGSPLHF
>TRBV7-6|-|15|-|TRBJ2-7
TGTGCCAGCAGCCCCGGGGGACGAGCTAACGACGAGCAGTACTTC
CASSPGGRANDEQYF
>TRBV27|-|11|-|TRBJ2-1
TGTGCCAGCAGTCCAGGTTATGAGCAGTTCTTC
CASSPGYEQFF
>TRBV7-3|TRBD2|18|-|TRBJ2-3
TGTGCCAGCAGCTTAGGACGCGGACTAGCGGGGGGCACAGATACGCAGTATTTT
CASSLGRGLAGGTDTQYF
>TRBV5-1|-|12|once|TRBJ1-3
TGCGCCAGCAGCTTGGAAGGAAACACCATATATTTT
CASSLEGNTIYF
>TRBV6-6|-|16|-|TRBJ1-6
TGTGCCAGCAGTTCCCAATCACTGCTGCTGAATTCACCCCTCCACTTT
CASSSQSLLLNSPLHF
>TRBV6-5|TRBD1|16|-|TRBJ2-3
TGTGCCAGCAGTTCTGGGACAGGGGGGTGGTCAGATACGCAGTATTTT
CASSSGTGGWSDTQYF
>TRBV10-3|-|14|medium-sized|TRBJ2-5
TGTGCCATCAAAGCGGCAGGGTCCCAAGAGACCCAGTACTTC
CAIKAAGSQETQYF
>TRBV29-1|TRBD1|13|-|TRBJ1-1
TGCAGCGTTTCCCAGGGGGGGGGACCTGAAGCTTTCTTT
CSVSQGGGPEAFF
>TRBV21-1|-|16|-|TRBJ1-5
TGTGCCAGCAAGGCTTACAGGGGGCAGAGCAATCAGCCCCAGCATTTT
CASKAYRGQSNQPQHF
>TRBV5-5|-|12|few|TRBJ2-3
TGTGCCAGCAGCCGGTCGACAGATACGCAGTATTTT
CASSRSTDTQYF
>TRBV6-5|TRBD1|14|-|TRBJ1-2
TGTGCCAGCAGACCCGGACAGGGGGCGGAGGGCTACACCTTC
CASRPGQGAEGYTF
>TRBV4-1|-|14|once|TRBJ1-4
TGCGCCAGCAGCCAAGAGGAAAGGACCCTAAAACTGTTTTTT
CASSQEERTLKLFF
>TRBV10-3|TRBD2|17|-|TRBJ2-7
TGTGCCAGCTCCAGCCCTAGCGGGGGGCAGAGCTCCTACGAGCAGTACTTC
CASSSPSGGQSSYEQYF
>TRBV7-2|-|14|-|TRBJ1-1
TGTGCCAGCAGTTCACCGGGACAAGTACCTGAAGCTTTCTTT
CASSSPGQVPEAFF
>TRBV14|TRBD2|14|once|TRBJ2-7
TGTGCCAGCAGCCAAACGGGGGGGTCCTACGAGCAGTACTTC
CASSQTGGSYEQYF
>TRBV18|-|15|-|TRBJ1-5
TGTGCCAGCTCACCGGGGGGGCAGAGCAATCAGCCCCAGCATTTT
CASSPGGQSNQPQHF
>TRBV19|-|14|-|TRBJ1-1
TGTGCCAGTAGTATAGATTGGCGGTCGACTGAAGCTTTCTTT
CASSIDWRSTEAFF
>TRBV5-1|-|15|-|TRBJ2-7
TGCGCCAGCAGCTTGGATGGCAGGACCACCTACGAGCAGTACTTC
CASSLDGRTTYEQYF
>TRBV5-3|TRBD1|15|-|TRBJ1-6
TGTGCCAGATGGGGAGGACAGGCAAACGGTTCACCCCTCCACTTT
CARWGGQANGSPLHF
>TRBV15|-|15|-|TRBJ1-1
TGTGCCACCAGCAGGGGGTGGGCGGGGGACACTGAAGCTTTCTTT
CATSRGWAGDTEAFF
>TRBV7-2|TRBD1|16|-|TRBJ2-5
TGTGCCAGCAGCTTAGTGGGCAGGGGGTTATTAGAGACCCAGTACTTC
CASSLVGRGLLETQYF
>TRBV7-2|TRBD2|15|-|TRBJ2-3
TGTGCCAGCAGCATAGTGACTAGCGGCACAGATACGCAGTATTTT
CASSIVTSGTDTQYF
>TRBV18|-|15|-|TRBJ1-4
TGTGCCAGCTCACCACTGGGACAACTCAATGAAAAACTGTTTTTT
CASSPLGQLNEKLFF
>TRBV7-3|TRBD1|13|-|TRBJ1-2
TGTGCCAGCAGCTTAGGACAGGTCTATGGCTACACCTTC
CASSLGQVYGYTF
>TRBV5-1|-|15|few|TRBJ2-3
TGCGCCAGCAGTTCTATCACAGGAGCCACAGATACGCAGTATTTT
CASSSITGATDTQYF
>TRBV19|-|14|-|TRBJ2-3
TGTGCCAGTAGTAAGGGTTTCGGGTTGGATACGCAGTATTTT
CASSKGFGLDTQYF
>TRBV5-1|TRBD2|15|-|TRBJ2-2
TGCGCCAGCGAGGAGCTAGCGGGGGCTGGCGGGGAGCTGTTTTTT
CASEELAGAGGELFF
>TRBV7-3|-|16|-|TRBJ2-2
TGTGCCAGCAGCTTACGGTCGGCAGCAAACACCGGGGAGCTGTTTTTT
CASSLRSAANTGELFF
>TRBV7-9|-|13|once|TRBJ1-1
TGTGCCAGCAGCTTAGGAACAGGATCTGAAGCTTTCTTT
CASSLGTGSEAFF
>TRBV5-1|TRBD1|14|-|TRBJ1-1
TGCGCCAGCAGCCTCCGGGACAGGGGATCTGAAGCTTTCTTT
CASSLRDRGSEAFF
>TRBV5-1|-|12|-|TRBJ2-5
TGCGCCAGCAGAGGTTTGCAAGAGACCCAGTACTTC
CASRGLQETQYF
>TRBV4-2|TRBD2|18|-|TRBJ2-5
TGTGCCAGCAGCCAACGGCTAGCGGGGGGGCCTGGTCAAGAGACCCAGTACTTC
CASSQRLAGGPGQETQYF
>TRBV4-2|-|16|-|TRBJ1-4
TGTGCCAGCAGCCAAGGCGCGACTGAGGGGGGGGAAAAACTGTTTTTT
CASSQGATEGGEKLFF
>TRBV19|-|15|few|TRBJ1-2
TGTGCCAGTAGTCGAACCGCGGGTGTCGACTATGGCTACACCTTC
CASSRTAGVDYGYTF
>TRBV27|-|15|-|TRBJ2-2
TGTGCCAGCAGTCCCAGGACCAGGTTGACCGGGGAGCTGTTTTTT
CASSPRTRLTGELFF
>TRBV9|TRBD2|17|-|TRBJ2-2
TGTGCCAGCAGCGTACTCACTCTAGCGGGGGATACCGGGGAGCTGTTTTTT
CASSVLTLAGDTGELFF
>TRBV30|TRBD1|12|-|TRBJ1-1
TGTGCCTGGAGCGACAGGGGTGTTGGAGCTTTCTTT
CAWSDRGVGAFF
>TRBV6-1|-|13|-|TRBJ2-7
TGTGCCAGCAACAGGGTGAGCTCCTACGAGCAGTACTTC
CASNRVSSYEQYF
>TRBV6-1|-|11|-|TRBJ1-2
TGTGCCAGCAGTGAAATACATGGCTACACCTTC
CASSEIHGYTF
>TRBV6-6|-|12|-|TRBJ1-2
TGTGCCAGCAGGATCCCTGGACGGGGCTACACCTTC
CASRIPGRGYTF
>TRBV27|-|15|few|TRBJ1-4
TGTGCCAGCAGGCCCTCGGGGGCTGCTAATGAAAAACTGTTTTTT
CASRPSGAANEKLFF
>TRBV6-5|-|15|-|TRBJ1-6
TGTGCCAGCAGTTACGGGGGAGGGGGTAATTCACCCCTCCACTTT
CASSYGGGGNSPLHF
>TRBV5-1|-|13|-|TRBJ2-3
TGCGCCAGCAGCGGCGGAGTCACAGATACGCAGTATTTT
CASSGGVTDTQYF
>TRBV7-9|-|13|-|TRBJ1-2
TGTGCCAGCAGCTTATATGGGAGCGATGGCTACACCTTC
CASSLYGSDGYTF
>TRBV6-1|-|12|-|TRBJ1-2
TGTGCCAGCAGTGACGGATACTATGGCTACACCTTC
CASSDGYYGYTF
>TRBV6-5|-|14|few|TRBJ1-6
TGTGCCAGCAGTTACGGGCAGGTTAATTCACCCCTCCACTTT
CASSYGQVNSPLHF
>TRBV5-1|TRBD1|14|-|TRBJ1-4
TGCGCCAGCAGCTTGAAGGGACAGGACGAAAAACTGTTTTTT
CASSLKGQDEKLFF
>TRBV4-1|TRBD1|15|-|TRBJ1-2
TGCGCCAGCAGCCAAGACGACAGGGCAGTCGGTGGCTACACCTTC
CASSQDDRAVGGYTF
>TRBV7-2|-|15|-|TRBJ1-1
TGTGCCAGCCGTAGGGGGGCCCTCATGAACACTGAAGCTTTCTTT
CASRRGALMNTEAFF